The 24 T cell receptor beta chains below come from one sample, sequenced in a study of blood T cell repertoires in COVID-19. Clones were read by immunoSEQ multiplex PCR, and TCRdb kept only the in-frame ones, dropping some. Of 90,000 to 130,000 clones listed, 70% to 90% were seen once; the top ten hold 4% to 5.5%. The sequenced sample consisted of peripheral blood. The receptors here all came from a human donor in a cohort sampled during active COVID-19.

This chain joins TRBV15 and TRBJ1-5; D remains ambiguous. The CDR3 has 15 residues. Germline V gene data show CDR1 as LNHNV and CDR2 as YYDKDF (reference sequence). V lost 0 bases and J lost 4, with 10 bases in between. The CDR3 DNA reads TGTGCCACCAGCAGAGATGCAGGCTTAAATCAGCCCCAGCATTTT. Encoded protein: CATSRDAGLNQPQHF.

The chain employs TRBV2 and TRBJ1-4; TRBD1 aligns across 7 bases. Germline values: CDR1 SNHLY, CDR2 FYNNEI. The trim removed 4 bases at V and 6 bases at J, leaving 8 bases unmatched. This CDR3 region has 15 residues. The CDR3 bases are TGTGCCAGCAGTGTGCGACAGGGTGGGGATGAAAAACTGTTTTTT. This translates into CASSVRQGGDEKLFF.

CDR3 sequence: CASSEMAGAETQYF. DNA for the CDR3: TGTGCCAGCAGTGAAATGGCAGGGGCAGAGACCCAGTACTTC. The gene calls are TRBV6-1 and TRBJ2-5; tentatively, D is TRBD1 (6 bases). Germline CDR1 is MNHNS and CDR2 is SASEGT. Trimming left V 2 bases short and J 4 bases short, with 11 bases between. The CDR3 contains 14 residues.

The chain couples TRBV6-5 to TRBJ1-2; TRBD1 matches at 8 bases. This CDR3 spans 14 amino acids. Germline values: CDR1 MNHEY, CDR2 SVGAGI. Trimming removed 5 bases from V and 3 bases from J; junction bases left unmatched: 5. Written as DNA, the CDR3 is TGTGCCAGCAGTCTCCAGGGGGCGGACTATGGCTACACCTTC. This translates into CASSLQGADYGYTF.

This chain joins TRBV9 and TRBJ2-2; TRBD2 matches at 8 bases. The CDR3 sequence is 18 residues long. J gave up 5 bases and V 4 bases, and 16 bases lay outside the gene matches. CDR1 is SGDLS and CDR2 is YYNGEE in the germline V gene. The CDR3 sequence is CASSRVSSGRPGTGELFF. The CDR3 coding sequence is TGTGCCAGCAGCCGTGTGTCAAGCGGGAGACCGGGAACCGGGGAGCTGTTTTTT.

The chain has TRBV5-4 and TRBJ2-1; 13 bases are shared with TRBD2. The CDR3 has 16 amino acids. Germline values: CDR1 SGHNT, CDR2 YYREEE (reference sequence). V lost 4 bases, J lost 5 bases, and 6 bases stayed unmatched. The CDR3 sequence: CASSAATSGRNNEQFF. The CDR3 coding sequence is TGTGCCAGCAGCGCAGCGACTAGCGGGAGGAACAATGAGCAGTTCTTC.

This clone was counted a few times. In DNA, the CDR3 is TGTGCCAGCAGTTACGGGCAGTTCAATCAGCCCCAGCATTTT. Translation: CASSYGQFNQPQHF. This sequence joins TRBV6-2 or TRBV6-3 and TRBJ1-5, with D unclear. V was shortened by 2 bases and J by 3 bases, with 8 bases between the two germline ends. The CDR3 spans 14 residues. Germline loops: CDR1 MNHEY, CDR2 SVGEGT.

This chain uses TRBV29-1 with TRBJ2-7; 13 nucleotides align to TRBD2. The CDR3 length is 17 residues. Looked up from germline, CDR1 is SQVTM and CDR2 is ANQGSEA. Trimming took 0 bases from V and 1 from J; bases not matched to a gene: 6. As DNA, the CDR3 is TGCAGCGTTGAAGATCCGGGACTAGCGGGAAGATCCTACGAGCAGTACTTC. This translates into CSVEDPGLAGRSYEQYF.

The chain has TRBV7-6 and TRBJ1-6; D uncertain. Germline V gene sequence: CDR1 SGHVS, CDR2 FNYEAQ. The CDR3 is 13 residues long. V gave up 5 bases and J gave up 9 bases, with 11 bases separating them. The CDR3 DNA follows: TGTGCCAGCAGCGCAAATTGGAGTTCACCCCTCCACTTT. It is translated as CASSANWSSPLHF. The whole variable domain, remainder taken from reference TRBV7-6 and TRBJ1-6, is GAGVSQSPRYKVTKRGQDVALRCDPISGHVSLYWYRQALGQGPEFLTYFNYEAQQDKSGLPNDRFSAERPEGSISTLTIQRTEQRDSAMYRCASSANWSSPLHFGNGTRLTVT.

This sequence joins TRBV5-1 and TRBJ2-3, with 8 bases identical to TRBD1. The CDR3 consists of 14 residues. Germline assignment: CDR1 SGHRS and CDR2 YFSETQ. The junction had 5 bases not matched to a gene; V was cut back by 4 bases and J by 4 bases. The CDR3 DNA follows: TGCGCCAGCAGCCAACAGGGGGAGGCAGATACGCAGTATTTT. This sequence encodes CASSQQGEADTQYF.

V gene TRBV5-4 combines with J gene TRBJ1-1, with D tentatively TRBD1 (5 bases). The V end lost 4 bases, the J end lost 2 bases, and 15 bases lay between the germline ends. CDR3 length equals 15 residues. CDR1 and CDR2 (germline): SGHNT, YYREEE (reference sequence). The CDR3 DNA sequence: TGTGCCAGCAGCGGAGAACAGGACCTTAACACTGAAGCTTTCTTT. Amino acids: CASSGEQDLNTEAFF. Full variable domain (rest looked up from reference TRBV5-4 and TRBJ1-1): ETGVTQSPTHLIKTRGQQVTLRCSSQSGHNTVSWYQQALGQGPQFIFQYYREEENGRGNFPPRFSGLQFPNYSSELNVNALELDDSALYLCASSGEQDLNTEAFFGQGTRLTVV.

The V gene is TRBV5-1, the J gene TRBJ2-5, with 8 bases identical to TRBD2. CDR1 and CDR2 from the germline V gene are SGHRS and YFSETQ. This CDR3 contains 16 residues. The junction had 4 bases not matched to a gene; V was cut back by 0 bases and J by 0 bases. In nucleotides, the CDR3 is TGCGCCAGCAGCTTGGTGGCTAGCGGGCACCAAGAGACCCAGTACTTC. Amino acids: CASSLVASGHQETQYF.

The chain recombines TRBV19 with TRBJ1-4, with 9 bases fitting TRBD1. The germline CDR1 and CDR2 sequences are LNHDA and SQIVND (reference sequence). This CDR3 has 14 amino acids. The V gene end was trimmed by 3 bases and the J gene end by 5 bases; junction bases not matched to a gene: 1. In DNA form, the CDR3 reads TGTGCCAGTAGTATCGACAGGGGGAATGAAAAACTGTTTTTT. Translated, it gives CASSIDRGNEKLFF.

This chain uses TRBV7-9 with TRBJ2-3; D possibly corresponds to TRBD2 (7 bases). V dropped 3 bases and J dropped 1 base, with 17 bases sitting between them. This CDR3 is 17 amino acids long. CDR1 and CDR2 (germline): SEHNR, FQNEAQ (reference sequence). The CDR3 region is CASSFWGGAERTDTQYF. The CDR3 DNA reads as TGTGCCAGCAGCTTCTGGGGGGGGGCGGAGCGCACAGATACGCAGTATTTT.

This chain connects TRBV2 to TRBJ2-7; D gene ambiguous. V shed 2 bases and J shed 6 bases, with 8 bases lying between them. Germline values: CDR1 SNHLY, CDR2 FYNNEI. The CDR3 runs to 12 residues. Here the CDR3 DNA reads TGTGCCAGCAGTGAAATTCCTCTCGAGCAGTACTTC. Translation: CASSEIPLEQYF.

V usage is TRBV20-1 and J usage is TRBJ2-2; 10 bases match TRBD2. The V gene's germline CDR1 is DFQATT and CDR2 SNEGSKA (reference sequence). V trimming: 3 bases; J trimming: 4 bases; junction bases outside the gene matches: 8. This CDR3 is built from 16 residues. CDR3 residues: CSASPSGSQFTGELFF. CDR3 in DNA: TGCAGTGCTAGTCCTAGCGGGAGTCAATTCACCGGGGAGCTGTTTTTT.

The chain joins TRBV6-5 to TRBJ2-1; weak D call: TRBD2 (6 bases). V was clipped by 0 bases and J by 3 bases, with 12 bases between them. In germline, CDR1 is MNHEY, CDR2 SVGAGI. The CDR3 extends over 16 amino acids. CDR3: CASSYSWDLFYNEQFF. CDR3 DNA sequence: TGTGCCAGCAGTTACTCGTGGGACTTATTCTACAATGAGCAGTTCTTC.

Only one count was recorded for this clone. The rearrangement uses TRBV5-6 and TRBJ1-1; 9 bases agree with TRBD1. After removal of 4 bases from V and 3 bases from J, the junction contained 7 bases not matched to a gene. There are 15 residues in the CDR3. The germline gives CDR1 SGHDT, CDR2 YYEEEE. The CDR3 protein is CASSPTGGLYTEAFF. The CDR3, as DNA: TGTGCCAGCAGCCCGACAGGGGGGCTCTACACTGAAGCTTTCTTT. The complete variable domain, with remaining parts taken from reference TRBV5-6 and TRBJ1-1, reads DAGVTQSPTHLIKTRGQQVTLRCSPKSGHDTVSWYQQALGQGPQFIFQYYEEEERQRGNFPDRFSGHQFPNYSSELNVNALLLGDSALYLCASSPTGGLYTEAFFGQGTRLTVV.

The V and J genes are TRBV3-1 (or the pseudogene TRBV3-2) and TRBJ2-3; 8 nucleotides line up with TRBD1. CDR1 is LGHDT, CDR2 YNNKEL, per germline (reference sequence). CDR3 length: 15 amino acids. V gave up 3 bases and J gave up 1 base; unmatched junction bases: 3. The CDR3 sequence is CASSHPGQGTDTQYF. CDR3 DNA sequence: TGTGCCAGCAGCCATCCGGGACAGGGCACAGATACGCAGTATTTT.

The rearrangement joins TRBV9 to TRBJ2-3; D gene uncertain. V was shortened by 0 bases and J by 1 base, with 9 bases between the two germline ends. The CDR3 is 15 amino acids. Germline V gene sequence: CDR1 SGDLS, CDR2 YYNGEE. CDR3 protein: CASSVGVPGTDTQYF. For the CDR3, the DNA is TGTGCCAGCAGCGTAGGCGTTCCGGGCACAGATACGCAGTATTTT.

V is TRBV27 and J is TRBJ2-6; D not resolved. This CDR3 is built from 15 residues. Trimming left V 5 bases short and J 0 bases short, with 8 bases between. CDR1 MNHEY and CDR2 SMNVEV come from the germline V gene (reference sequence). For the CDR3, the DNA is TGTGCCAGCAGTACCAGGCGCTCTGGGGCCAACGTCCTGACTTTC. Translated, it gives CASSTRRSGANVLTF.

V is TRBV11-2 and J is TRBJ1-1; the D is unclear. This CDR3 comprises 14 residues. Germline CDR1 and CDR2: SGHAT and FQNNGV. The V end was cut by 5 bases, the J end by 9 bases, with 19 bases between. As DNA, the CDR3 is TGTGCCAGCAGCCCCGATCACTGGAGTCCAAAAGCTTTCTTT. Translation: CASSPDHWSPKAFF.

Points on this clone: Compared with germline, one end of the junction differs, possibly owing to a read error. CDR3 sequence reads: CASMEGTAPSF. The CDR3, as DNA: TGTGCCAGCATGGAGGGGACAGCCCCTTCATTT. V and J are TRBV2 and TRBJ1-1; TRBD1 matches 7 bases. Per germline, CDR1 SNHLY and CDR2 FYNNEI. CDR3 length: 11 amino acids.

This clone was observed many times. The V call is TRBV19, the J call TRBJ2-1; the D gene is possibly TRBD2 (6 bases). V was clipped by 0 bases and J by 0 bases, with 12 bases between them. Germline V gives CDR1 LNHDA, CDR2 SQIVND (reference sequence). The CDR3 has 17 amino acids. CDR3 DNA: TGTGCCAGTAGTATAGATCTGATTAGCGGCTCCTACAATGAGCAGTTCTTC. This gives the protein CASSIDLISGSYNEQFF.